One sample yielded the 20 T cell receptor beta chains listed below, sequenced in a study of T cell responses to AZD1222 COVID-19 vaccine. TCRdb's table, derived via immunoSEQ multiplex PCR, lists solely in-frame clones and lacks some. This sample carries 90,000 to 120,000 clones, 90% to 95% of them seen once, and the ten largest clones take around 20%. Source: peripheral blood, taken on day 0 of AZD1222 vaccination. The receptor set was obtained from an adult in good health.

V gene TRBV6-2 or TRBV6-3 combines with J gene TRBJ2-1, with TRBD2 matching 9 bases. The CDR3 extends over 16 amino acids. Germline V gene lookup returns CDR1 MNHEY and CDR2 SVGEGT. Trimming cost V 0 bases and J 7 bases; bases outside gene matches: 7. The CDR3, as DNA: TGTGCCAGCAGTTACTCGTTTGCGGGGGGGAGGAATGAGCAGTTCTTC. This sequence encodes CASSYSFAGGRNEQFF.

This clone was counted once. The chain recombines TRBV4-2 with TRBJ1-5; D remains ambiguous. CDR3 length equals 15 residues. V was shortened by 4 bases and J by 2 bases, with 12 bases between the two germline ends. CDR1 and CDR2 (germline): LGHNA, YNFKEQ. The CDR3 is CASSPEGMGNQPQHF. The DNA of the CDR3 is TGTGCCAGCAGCCCGGAGGGAATGGGCAATCAGCCCCAGCATTTT.

The V call is TRBV6-6, the J call TRBJ1-4; 9 bases line up with TRBD1. J gave up 0 bases and V 6 bases, and 14 bases lay outside the gene matches. The CDR3 spans 19 residues. Germline V gives CDR1 MNHNY, CDR2 SVGAGI (reference sequence). The CDR3 here is CASRRSHGQGLATNEKLFF. CDR3 coding DNA: TGTGCCAGCAGGCGATCTCACGGACAGGGGCTAGCAACTAATGAAAAACTGTTTTTT.

The gene calls are TRBV12-3 or TRBV12-4 and TRBJ2-4, with no clear D. CDR3 length: 13 amino acids. The V gene lost 6 bases and the J gene lost 0 bases, with 6 bases spanning the gap. CDR3 amino acids: CASSPSAKNIQYF. Written as DNA, the CDR3 is TGTGCCAGCAGCCCCTCAGCCAAAAACATTCAGTACTTC.

The chain joins TRBV29-1 to TRBJ1-1; TRBD1 matches at 7 bases. Germline V CDR1 and CDR2: SQVTM, ANQGSEA. This CDR3 contains 14 residues. V shed 4 bases, J shed 7 bases, and the junction held 12 bases outside the gene matches. CDR3 in amino acids: CSVVTQGTLGEAFF. CDR3 in DNA: TGCAGCGTTGTAACACAGGGGACCTTGGGTGAAGCTTTCTTT.

The V and J genes are TRBV9 and TRBJ1-2; D uncertain. CDR1 and CDR2 (germline): SGDLS, YYNGEE. CDR3 length: 13 residues. The ends were cut back, 0 bases at V and 2 bases at J, with 5 bases in the middle. The CDR3 spells CASSVDHNYGYTF. For the CDR3, the DNA is TGTGCCAGCAGCGTAGACCACAACTATGGCTACACCTTC.

CDR3 in amino acids: CASTPTGEPYEQYF. The CDR3, as DNA: TGTGCCAGCACTCCGACAGGGGAGCCCTACGAGCAGTACTTC. This chain joins TRBV6-5 and TRBJ2-7; 8 nucleotides match TRBD1. CDR1 MNHEY and CDR2 SVGAGI come from the germline V gene. The J segment lost 2 bases and the V segment lost 7 bases, leaving 7 bases of the junction unmatched. The CDR3 length is 14 residues.

This chain connects TRBV4-1 to TRBJ2-7; no clear D. Germline V gives CDR1 MGHRA, CDR2 YSYEKL. This CDR3 is built from 16 residues. Deletions cut 1 base from V and 6 bases from J, with 19 bases between. CDR3 region: CASSQALEMSLSEQYF. CDR3 nucleotide sequence: TGCGCCAGCAGCCAAGCCCTCGAAATGTCCCTAAGCGAGCAGTACTTC.

This rearrangement joins TRBV5-4 to TRBJ2-2; 10 bases align to TRBD1. Germline CDR1 and CDR2: SGHNT and YYREEE (reference sequence). This CDR3 region has 17 residues. V was pared by 4 bases and J by 8 bases, with 14 bases of the junction left unmatched. The CDR3 region has the DNA TGTGCCAGCAGCCTGGGACAGGGGAAGGGTAGGGCAGGGGAGCTGTTTTTT. It yields the protein CASSLGQGKGRAGELFF.

The J gene is TRBJ1-5, the V gene TRBV10-3; D is uncertain. CDR3 size: 14 residues. Germline assignment: CDR1 ENHRY and CDR2 SYGVKD. V lost 7 bases and J 0 bases, leaving 10 bases between the germline ends. The CDR3 is CAIKAGNSNQPQHF. CDR3 in DNA: TGTGCCATCAAGGCGGGGAATAGCAATCAGCCCCAGCATTTT.

This clone has only a few counts. V gene TRBV5-1 combines with J gene TRBJ1-6, with 10 bases identical to TRBD1. Germline lookup yields CDR1 SGHRS and CDR2 YFSETQ. CDR3 length: 15 amino acids. V trimming: 0 bases; J trimming: 8 bases; junction bases outside the gene matches: 2. This CDR3 is CASSLAGTGDSPLHF. DNA for the CDR3: TGCGCCAGCAGCTTGGCCGGGACAGGGGATTCACCCCTCCACTTT.

The rearrangement joins TRBV10-2 to TRBJ1-2, with D perhaps TRBD1 (6 bases). The CDR3 length is 15 residues. From germline, CDR1 is WSHSY and CDR2 SAAADI. V was pared by 7 bases and J by 1 base, with 16 bases between. The CDR3 nucleotides read TGCGCCAGCACTTTGAGCGGGACAATTAACTATGGCTACACCTTC. This encodes CASTLSGTINYGYTF.

The genes are TRBV9 and TRBJ1-5, with a tentative D call TRBD1 (6 bases). Between the trimmed V and J ends, which lost 5 bases and 7 bases, there was a span of 19 bases. The CDR3 length is 15 residues. Germline V gene data show CDR1 as SGDLS and CDR2 as YYNGEE. The CDR3 protein is CASSPGVSAGQPQHF. The CDR3 DNA reads TGTGCCAGCAGTCCAGGGGTTTCGGCGGGCCAGCCCCAGCATTTT.

This clone was detected a few times. The rearrangement uses TRBV5-6 and TRBJ1-6; tentative D call: TRBD1 (5 bases). CDR1 and CDR2 (germline): SGHDT, YYEEEE. Trimming took 4 bases from V and 11 from J, leaving 16 bases between them. The CDR3 length is 14 residues. CDR3 sequence (DNA): TGTGCCAGCAGCACGTTGACAGAAGGGGCACCCCTCCACTTT. Its protein product is CASSTLTEGAPLHF.

This clone was recorded only once. The chain has TRBV19 and TRBJ2-3, with D perhaps matching TRBD1 or TRBD2 (5 bases each). The CDR3 is 14 amino acids. The germline V and J ends were trimmed by 8 bases and 2 bases, with 14 bases remaining between them. Germline-derived CDR1 and CDR2 are LNHDA and SQIVND (reference sequence). CDR3 DNA: TGTGCCAGTCGCCTCTCCGGGGCCACAGATACGCAGTATTTT. This sequence encodes CASRLSGATDTQYF. Looking up the rest from reference TRBV19 and TRBJ2-3 gives the full variable domain: DGGITQSPKYLFRKEGQNVTLSCEQNLNHDAMYWYRQDPGQGLRLIYYSQIVNDFQKGDIAEGYSVSREKKESFPLTVTSAQKNPTAFYLCASRLSGATDTQYFGPGTRLTVL.

V usage is TRBV5-1 and J usage is TRBJ2-3; D may be TRBD1 or TRBD2 (7 bases each). Trimming removed 0 bases from V and 3 bases from J, with 11 bases in between. Germline CDR1 SGHRS, CDR2 YFSETQ. There are 15 residues in the CDR3. The CDR3 loop reads CASSLGQGGTDTQYF. The CDR3 DNA follows: TGCGCCAGCAGCTTGGGACAGGGAGGGACAGATACGCAGTATTTT.

The chain links TRBV5-6 to TRBJ1-2, with D unclear. The CDR3 extends over 16 amino acids. The germline V gene encodes CDR1 SGHDT and CDR2 YYEEEE. V was trimmed by 4 bases and J by 0 bases, leaving 16 bases between them. DNA of the CDR3: TGTGCCAGCAGCCCTGTCCCGCGAACAGCTAACTATGGCTACACCTTC. Its protein product is CASSPVPRTANYGYTF.

The CDR3 bases are TGTGCGAATAGCCGGGGGGCCTCTGGAAACACCATATATTTT. This gives the protein CANSRGASGNTIYF. J is TRBJ1-3 and V is TRBV7-9; possibly TRBD1 for D (6 bases). The germline V gene encodes CDR1 SEHNR and CDR2 FQNEAQ (reference sequence). The CDR3 is 14 amino acids.

The chain employs TRBV27 and TRBJ1-1; D is undetermined. The V and J ends lost 6 bases and 2 bases respectively, with 10 bases between them. The V gene's germline CDR1 is MNHEY and CDR2 SMNVEV (reference sequence). CDR3 length equals 13 residues. CDR3 DNA sequence: TGTGCCAGCAGGTGGGCAGACAACACTGAAGCTTTCTTT. The encoded protein is CASRWADNTEAFF.

The genes are TRBV19 and TRBJ2-1; 13 nucleotides line up with TRBD2. Per the germline V gene, CDR1 is LNHDA and CDR2 is SQIVND (reference sequence). This CDR3 region has 17 residues. J lost 3 bases, V lost 6 bases, and 8 bases had no gene match. In nucleotides, the CDR3 is TGTGCCAGTAGACGGACTAGCGGGGGCCCAAGCTACAATGAGCAGTTCTTC. Residues: CASRRTSGGPSYNEQFF.